This TCR beta chain was found in a study of PD-1 blockade in mismatch repair-deficient tumors. This clone has a handful of counts. Its target is not known. Points from the study as a whole: Tumor-resident clones, often absent from pretreatment blood, expanded after pembrolizumab and then contracted.

The protocol was immunoSEQ multiplex PCR, while the TCRdb copy is restricted to in-frame clones and leaves out a portion. Here the sample spans 38,000 or so clones, roughly 84% being singletons. CDR1 is ENHRY, CDR2 SYGVKD, per germline. There are 12 residues in the CDR3. V lost 8 bases, J lost 0 bases, and 7 bases lay in between. The clonotype was recovered from an adult with mismatch repair-deficient cancer. The sequencing here drew on peripheral blood, taken about 80 weeks after starting pembrolizumab. The rearrangement links TRBV10-3 to TRBJ2-5; D gene unclear. The CDR3: CAIAEYQETQYF. In DNA, the CDR3 is TGTGCCATCGCGGAGTACCAAGAGACCCAGTACTTC.